This entry concerns a single T cell receptor (beta chain). Its antigen is not known. V was clipped by 3 bases and J by 3 bases, with 10 bases between them. The CDR3 length is 14 residues. Germline CDR1 is SGDLS and CDR2 is YYNGEE. Isolated RNA was reverse transcribed in full, so expressed TCRB transcripts were sequenced. This table comes from immunoSEQ multiplex PCR, and its TCRdb copy is limited to in-frame clones, with some not included. The sample holds roughly 350,000 clones; 9.5% to 10% are singletons and the top ten take 0.55% to 0.75%. This specimen comes from a study of beta chain features in type 1 diabetes. Study-wide findings and caveats: Patients and controls would be equally affected if PCR favored shorter templates. The study found moderately but significantly shorter TCRB CDR3s in all four CD4+ subsets of Type 1 diabetes patients.

V gene TRBV9 combines with J gene TRBJ1-3; D is undetermined. Material: central memory CD4+ T cells from blood. This receptor was taken from a man under 40 with type 1 diabetes. For the CDR3, the DNA is TGTGCCAGCAGCGGAAAGGGTTTTGGAAACACCATATATTTT. This translates into CASSGKGFGNTIYF.